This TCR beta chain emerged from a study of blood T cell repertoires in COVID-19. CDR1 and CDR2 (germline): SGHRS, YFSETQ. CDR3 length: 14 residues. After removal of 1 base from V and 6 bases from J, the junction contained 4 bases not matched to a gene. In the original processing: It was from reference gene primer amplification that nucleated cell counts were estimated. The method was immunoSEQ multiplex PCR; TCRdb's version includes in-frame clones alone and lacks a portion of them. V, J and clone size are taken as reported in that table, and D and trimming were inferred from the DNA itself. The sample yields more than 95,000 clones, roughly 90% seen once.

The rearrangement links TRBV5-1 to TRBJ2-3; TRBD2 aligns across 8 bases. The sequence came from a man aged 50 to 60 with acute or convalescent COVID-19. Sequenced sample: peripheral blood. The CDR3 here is CASSLSTGGDTQYF. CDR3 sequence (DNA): TGCGCCAGCAGCTTGTCGACGGGAGGGGATACGCAGTATTTT.